This T cell receptor (beta chain) was found in a study of T cell repertoires in cytomegalovirus infection. The overall study: Public TCR beta signatures provided an indication of both CMV infection and a matching HLA type.

TCRdb itself ran the reads through MiXCR, one entry per CDR3 protein. The sample lists roughly 120,000 distinct CDR3 sequences, 32% occurring once. Per the germline V gene, CDR1 is SGHRS and CDR2 is YFSETQ. The V segment lost 4 bases and the J segment 6 bases; nucleotides outside the gene matches: 4. The CDR3 covers 12 residues. About this clonotype: What it binds is unknown.

Findings of the study overall: Cumulated frequencies of public TCR beta families served to identify carriers of CMV plus the relevant HLA. The ex vivo response showed dominance by HLA-C-restricted CMV-specific TCR beta clonotypes.

The source of this sequence is a human donor in good health (CMV status not recorded). Some clones in this sample may be carry-over from other donors' samples. Sequenced here: CD8+ T cells from cultured PBMCs, sampled from culture after CMV antigen stimulation. The rearrangement uses TRBV5-1 and TRBJ2-7; 7 nucleotides match TRBD1. The CDR3 reads CASSPTGPEQYF. The CDR3 DNA reads TGCGCCAGCAGCCCGACAGGGCCCGAGCAGTACTTC.